The 17 T cell receptor beta chains below come from one sample, sequenced in a study of blood T cell repertoires in COVID-19. The protocol was immunoSEQ multiplex PCR, while the TCRdb copy is restricted to in-frame clones and leaves out a portion. The table records over 200,000 clones, over 85% of them present only once. What was sequenced was PBMCs or T cells enriched from blood (not recorded which). The receptors come from a woman aged 25 to 39 with acute COVID-19.

The chain carries TRBV5-8 and TRBJ2-6, with unresolved D. The CDR3 spans 15 residues. Germline lookup yields CDR1 SGHTS and CDR2 YDEGEE. Trimming took 1 base from V and 0 from J, leaving 5 bases between them. The CDR3 here is CASSLKPSGANVLTF. CDR3 nucleotides: TGTGCCAGCAGCTTGAAGCCCTCTGGGGCCAACGTCCTGACTTTC. The full variable domain, in which reference TRBV5-8 and TRBJ2-6 provide the parts outside the CDR3, is EAGVTQSPTHLIKTRGQQATLRCSPISGHTSVYWYQQALGLGLQFLLWYDEGEERNRGNFPPRFSGRQFPNYSSELNVNALELEDSALYLCASSLKPSGANVLTFGAGSRLTVL.

This chain uses TRBV19 with TRBJ2-5, with 7 bases matching TRBD1. CDR1 LNHDA and CDR2 SQIVND come from the germline V gene (reference sequence). Losses at the gene ends were 5 bases for V and 6 bases for J; bases not matched to a gene: 9. The CDR3 consists of 14 residues. The CDR3 sequence: CASSSRNRGKTQYF. CDR3 in DNA: TGTGCCAGTAGTTCAAGAAACAGGGGAAAGACCCAGTACTTC. Drawing the rest from reference TRBV19 and TRBJ2-5, the complete variable domain is DGGITQSPKYLFRKEGQNVTLSCEQNLNHDAMYWYRQDPGQGLRLIYYSQIVNDFQKGDIAEGYSVSREKKESFPLTVTSAQKNPTAFYLCASSSRNRGKTQYFGPGTRLLVL.

V usage is TRBV4-1 and J usage is TRBJ1-6; D is uncertain. The CDR3 runs to 16 residues. V was pared by 0 bases and J by 4 bases, with 10 bases between. Germline values: CDR1 MGHRA, CDR2 YSYEKL. This chain's CDR3 is CASSQDGSPYNSPLHF. The DNA for the CDR3 is TGCGCCAGCAGCCAAGATGGGAGTCCTTATAATTCACCCCTCCACTTT.

CDR3 region: CASTFRSRGIHEQYF. In DNA, the CDR3 is TGTGCCAGCACTTTCCGGTCGCGGGGGATCCACGAGCAGTACTTC. This sequence joins TRBV11-2 and TRBJ2-7, with 7 bases lining up with TRBD2. This CDR3 contains 15 residues. Germline CDR1 is SGHAT and CDR2 is FQNNGV. V was clipped by 7 bases and J by 5 bases; unmatched bases: 14.

The genes are TRBV27 and TRBJ2-2; 7 bases match TRBD1. Looked up from germline, CDR1 is MNHEY and CDR2 is SMNVEV (reference sequence). The length of the CDR3 is 15 residues. Trimming at V came to 3 bases and at J to 5 bases, leaving 6 bases not matched to a gene. CDR3 sequence: CASSFLRQGTGELFF. The CDR3 DNA reads TGTGCCAGCAGTTTCCTCCGACAGGGAACCGGGGAGCTGTTTTTT.

As DNA, the CDR3 is TGTGCCAGCAGCGTAGCCAGGATTGCTTCTTATGAGCAGTTCTTC. The encoded protein is CASSVARIASYEQFF. J is TRBJ2-1 and V is TRBV9, with unresolved D. Between the trimmed V and J ends, which lost 0 bases and 8 bases, there was a span of 15 bases. The V gene's germline CDR1 is SGDLS and CDR2 YYNGEE. This CDR3 is 15 amino acids long.

The genes are TRBV12-5 and TRBJ2-1; TRBD2 aligns across 13 bases. The CDR3 is 16 residues long. J was trimmed by 6 bases and V by 4 bases; bases with no gene match: 6. Per germline, CDR1 LGHNT and CDR2 FRNRAP. The CDR3 reads CASGSSGTSGINEQFF. As DNA, the CDR3 is TGTGCTAGTGGTTCATCCGGGACTAGCGGGATCAATGAGCAGTTCTTC.

The chain joins TRBV5-4 to TRBJ1-4; 7 positions match TRBD1. Germline lookup yields CDR1 SGHNT and CDR2 YYREEE (reference sequence). The V gene end was trimmed by 1 base and the J gene end by 5 bases; junction bases not matched to a gene: 11. CDR3 size: 17 residues. This CDR3 is CASSLKGAGDLNEKLFF. The CDR3 DNA sequence: TGTGCCAGCAGCTTGAAGGGGGCTGGAGACTTAAATGAAAAACTGTTTTTT.

The chain links TRBV6-5 to TRBJ1-2; D call uncertain. Germline V CDR1 and CDR2: MNHEY, SVGAGI. CDR3 length: 14 amino acids. V shed 2 bases and J shed 2 bases, with 9 bases lying between them. The CDR3 loop reads CASSYRSGNYGYTF. The CDR3 coding sequence is TGTGCCAGCAGTTACCGTTCAGGAAACTATGGCTACACCTTC.

The gene calls are TRBV6-5 and TRBJ2-7, with a possible D match to TRBD1 (6 bases). CDR3 length: 13 residues. V lost 2 bases and J 3 bases, leaving 8 bases between the germline ends. Germline V CDR1 and CDR2: MNHEY, SVGAGI. As DNA, the CDR3 is TGTGCCAGCAGTTACCGGGACATCTACGAGCAGTACTTC. Its protein product is CASSYRDIYEQYF.

The V and J genes are TRBV12-5 and TRBJ2-7, with TRBD2 matching over 8 bases. Unmatched junction bases numbered 13, after V lost 6 bases and J lost 6 bases. There are 15 residues in the CDR3. Looked up from germline, CDR1 is LGHNT and CDR2 is FRNRAP. CDR3 sequence: CASGPGSGSLGEQYF. CDR3 bases: TGTGCTAGTGGCCCGGGGAGCGGGAGTCTCGGCGAGCAGTACTTC.

This chain connects TRBV5-4 to TRBJ2-5; 10 nucleotides line up with TRBD2. Germline V gives CDR1 SGHNT, CDR2 YYREEE (reference sequence). This CDR3 comprises 19 residues. The V and J ends lost 2 bases and 3 bases, in that order; junction bases with no gene match: 16. CDR3 amino acids: CASSFGAAGGPRVKETQYF. CDR3 nucleotides: TGTGCCAGCAGCTTCGGAGCAGCGGGGGGGCCTAGAGTAAAAGAGACCCAGTACTTC.

The chain's CDR3 is CASSVGSGTEAFF. CDR3 DNA sequence: TGTGCCAGCAGCGTAGGGAGCGGCACTGAAGCTTTCTTT. The J gene is TRBJ1-1, the V gene TRBV9; the D is unclear. Between the trimmed V and J ends, which lost 0 bases and 4 bases, there was a span of 7 bases. CDR3 length equals 13 residues. Germline lookup yields CDR1 SGDLS and CDR2 YYNGEE.

V gene TRBV7-6 combines with J gene TRBJ2-3; 9 positions match TRBD2. J was trimmed by 2 bases and V by 8 bases; bases with no gene match: 8. The CDR3 is made up of 15 amino acids. Germline V gene data show CDR1 as SGHVS and CDR2 as FNYEAQ. The CDR3, as DNA: TGTGCCAGCGGTCGCGGGGGGGGGTACACAGATACGCAGTATTTT. Its translation: CASGRGGGYTDTQYF.

The CDR3 nucleotides read TGTGCCACCAAATTCGCAGGTAGAAGCAATCAGCCCCAGCATTTT. It yields the protein CATKFAGRSNQPQHF. V gene TRBV19 combines with J gene TRBJ1-5; the D is unclear. V was pared by 10 bases and J by 1 base, with 17 bases between. The germline gives CDR1 LNHDA, CDR2 SQIVND (reference sequence). The CDR3 loop spans 15 amino acids.

The chain combines TRBV19 with TRBJ1-1; D perhaps matches TRBD1 (5 bases). The CDR3 has 16 residues. Germline lookup yields CDR1 LNHDA and CDR2 SQIVND (reference sequence). Between the trimmed V and J ends, which lost 4 bases and 0 bases, there was a span of 15 bases. CDR3 in DNA: TGTGCCAGTAGTAGCCTCCGTAGGGGTATGAACACTGAAGCTTTCTTT. It yields the protein CASSSLRRGMNTEAFF.

CDR3 coding DNA: TGTGCCAGCTCACCGACCGGGAGAGGAGCCTACGAGCAGTACTTC. Translating it yields CASSPTGRGAYEQYF. The gene calls are TRBV18 and TRBJ2-7; D may be TRBD2 (6 bases). The CDR3 extends over 15 amino acids. V lost 3 bases to trimming and J lost 2 bases, with 14 bases between them. Germline lookup yields CDR1 KGHSH and CDR2 LQKENI.